This record concerns one T cell receptor beta chain sequence. Its antigen is still unknown. Base qualities were left out, and no much larger clone turns up one base away. TCR CDR3 regions were amplified from genomic DNA by multiplex PCR using the deep immunoSEQ assay. Extracted genomic DNA from each cell subset was distributed evenly across all wells of several immunoSEQ 96-well plates, and each plate was treated as a replicate. For unsorted PBMC, roughly 270 ng genomic DNA, equal to around 30,000 T cell genomes, was loaded into each replicate PCR. Unsorted PBMC genomic DNA was sequenced across ten immunoSEQ deep assay plates. Purified libraries were quantified with a Qubit 3.0 fluorometer, sized on a Bioanalyzer 2100, and re-quantified with the KAPA Library Quantification kit. Every immunoSEQ 96-well plate was sequenced on a separate single-read 150-cycle Illumina NextSeq 550 flow cell. The authors' pipeline ran thus. Because the immunoSEQ output held only junctional sequences and lacked quality scores, the filtering could not match the filtering applied to full-length reads. Sequences were annotated with PyIR, a Python wrapper for IgBLAST v1.9, and V/J genes and CDR3 were assigned using IMGT germline references. Reads were removed for weak V/J assignments (E-value above 1e-6), missing CDR3, stop codons, out-of-frame junctions, or ambiguous translated residues. V3J clonotypes were defined as sequences sharing an identical inferred V gene, J gene, and CDR3 amino acid sequence. Percentage overlap between repertoires was calculated by dividing the number of shared unique clonotypes by the size of the smaller repertoire. Richness of each repertoire was evaluated using RTK rarefaction, the Chao1 estimator, and Recon v2.1 estimates of unobserved clonotypes. This is the immuneACCESS table as TCRdb keeps it, with only in-frame sequences that have V and J called. A part of the clones is gone; compared with another copy, unresolved V genes explain less than half, and the rest is unexplained. D and trimming come from the DNA, and the V and J calls and clone size come from that table. For this sample the table gives hundreds of thousands of clones, of which around 78% were detected only once. Together, the top ten hold around 11% of the sample.

Donors were healthy HIV-negative adults with no recently reported acute infections or vaccinations. Only Caucasian adults living in Nashville, Tennessee, USA were represented among the donors. For unsorted samples, tens of millions of PBMCs were counted, and genomic DNA was extracted using the QIAamp DNA Blood Mini kit. Blood was obtained by leukapheresis, after which PBMCs were separated by Ficoll-Histopaque density gradient centrifugation and cryopreserved in liquid nitrogen vapor phase. The entry originates in a study of shared clonotypes between healthy human individuals (dated by TCRdb to 2018 to 2020). As for the study more broadly: A couple of women and a few men aged 18 to 49 years were included in the cohort. To increase sequencing depth and limit assay-specific biases, different laboratories used diverse techniques to prepare libraries and sequence TCR repertoires. To estimate repertoire size and how much clonotypes are shared between individuals, the study performed deep sequencing of blood TCR repertoires from about 5 healthy adults. Between about 0.85 and 9.5 billion PBMCs per donor were obtained by leukapheresis.

From the cysteine through the phenylalanine, the CDR3 covers 14 amino acids. Kept here is only the CDR3 DNA, which spans 42 bases and is read in frame from base 1. CDR1 is given as KGHSH and CDR2 as LQKENI, both from the germline V gene. V drops 6 bases and J drops 5 bases, leaving 17 bases in between. Study-wide findings and limitations: Pairwise subsampling led to the expectation that sequencing depth would affect the degree of clonotype sharing among donors. Sampling was restricted to blood, and TCR repertoires in tissue are likely to differ from TCR repertoires in blood. The small number of donors limited the genetic and exposure-history diversity represented.

The sequencing sample was made of PBMCs. The clonotype originates from a woman in her thirties or forties in good health. Some clones in this sample may be carry-over from other donors' samples. The rearranged segments are TRBV18 and TRBJ2-7, with TRBD2 tentatively as D gene (8 bases match). The bases read TGTGCCAGCTCCCCGGGAGGGGGCACCGACGAGCAGTACTTC. Protein translation: CASSPGGGTDEQYF. Joined to the reference TRBV18 and TRBJ2-7 proteins, this CDR3 gives the full variable domain: NAGVMQNPRHLVRRRGQEARLRCSPMKGHSHVYWYRQLPEEGLKFMVYLQKENIIDESGMPKERFSAEFPKEGPSILRIQQVVRGDSAAYFCASSPGGGTDEQYFGPGTRLTVT.